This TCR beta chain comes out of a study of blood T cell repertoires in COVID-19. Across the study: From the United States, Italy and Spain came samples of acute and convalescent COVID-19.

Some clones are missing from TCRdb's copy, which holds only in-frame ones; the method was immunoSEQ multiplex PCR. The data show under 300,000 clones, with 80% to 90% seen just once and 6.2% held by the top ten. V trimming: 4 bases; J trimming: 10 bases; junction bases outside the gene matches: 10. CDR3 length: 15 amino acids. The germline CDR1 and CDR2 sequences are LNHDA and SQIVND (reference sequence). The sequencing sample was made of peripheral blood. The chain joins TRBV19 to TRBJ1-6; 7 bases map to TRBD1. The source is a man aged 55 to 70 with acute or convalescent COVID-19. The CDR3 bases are TGTGCCAGTAGTACCGATGGGACAGAGTCCTCACCCCTCCACTTT. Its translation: CASSTDGTESSPLHF.